A single T cell receptor (beta chain) is shown here with its context. With random hexamers, reverse transcription was performed on about 0.5 to 1 ug of RNA. TCRdb analysed the immunoSEQ multiplex PCR reads with MiXCR anew, one entry per CDR3 protein. The sample consists of around 200,000 distinct CDR3 sequences, 85% to 95% of them appearing once. Trimming left V 3 bases short and J 6 bases short, with 18 bases between. Germline V gene sequence: CDR1 DFQATT, CDR2 SNEGSKA (reference sequence). The CDR3 loop spans 14 amino acids. This sample was included in a study of CD8 T cells in Susac syndrome. Input material: CD4+ T cells from PBMCs. The source of this sequence is a human donor in good health. The V and J genes are TRBV20-1 and TRBJ2-7; tentative D call: TRBD1 (6 bases). The CDR3: CSARDDRPTAEQYF. CDR3 DNA: TGCAGTGCTAGGGACGACAGGCCGACGGCCGAGCAGTACTTC.